One sample yielded the 18 T cell receptor beta chains listed below, sequenced in a study of control samples from healthy donors and cancer patients. Clones were sequenced by immunoSEQ multiplex PCR, and TCRdb holds only the in-frame ones, with some missing. The sample contains about 84,000 clones, around 80% of which appear only once. The sequencing sample was made of PBMCs. Receptors originate from a man aged 60 to 69 with head and neck cancer.

V usage is TRBV10-3 and J usage is TRBJ1-1; 9 bases line up with TRBD1. CDR3 length: 17 amino acids. After removal of 6 bases from V and 0 bases from J, the junction contained 11 bases not matched to a gene. Germline lookup yields CDR1 ENHRY and CDR2 SYGVKD. The CDR3 spells CAIREGQGSDLNTEAFF. In DNA form, the CDR3 reads TGTGCCATCAGGGAGGGACAGGGATCCGATCTGAACACTGAAGCTTTCTTT.

The chain employs TRBV27 and TRBJ2-7, with a possible D match to TRBD1 (5 bases). V lost 2 bases and J 9 bases, leaving 14 bases between the germline ends. Germline V gene sequence: CDR1 MNHEY, CDR2 SMNVEV (reference sequence). The CDR3 is 13 amino acids. This CDR3 reads CASSLRGKIGQYF. DNA for the CDR3: TGTGCCAGCAGTTTAAGGGGAAAAATAGGGCAGTACTTC.

This sequence joins TRBV11-2 and TRBJ2-1, with D tentatively TRBD1 (6 bases). CDR1 SGHAT and CDR2 FQNNGV come from the germline V gene. The CDR3 consists of 17 residues. Trimming removed 1 base at V and 1 base at J, with 14 bases between. The CDR3, as DNA: TGTGCCAGCAGCTTAGCAGGGGCTAGTCGATCCTACAATGAGCAGTTCTTC. Amino acid sequence: CASSLAGASRSYNEQFF.

The sample holds many counts of this clone. This chain connects TRBV4-2 to TRBJ2-2, with D possibly being TRBD1 or TRBD2 (5 bases each). The V and J ends lost 2 bases and 1 base respectively, with 14 bases between them. This CDR3 spans 17 amino acids. Germline CDR1 reads LGHNA; CDR2 reads YNFKEQ. The CDR3 nucleotides read TGTGCCAGCAGCCAAAGTCCATCGGGGCAGAACACCGGGGAGCTGTTTTTT. Protein: CASSQSPSGQNTGELFF.

V usage is TRBV7-6 and J usage is TRBJ2-7, with TRBD2 matching over 7 bases. CDR3 size: 14 residues. The V and J ends lost 5 bases and 0 bases, in that order; junction bases with no gene match: 4. Per germline, CDR1 SGHVS and CDR2 FNYEAQ. This CDR3 is CASSQRDSSYEQYF. The CDR3 region has the DNA TGTGCCAGCAGCCAGCGGGATAGCTCCTACGAGCAGTACTTC.

This chain uses TRBV10-2 with TRBJ2-2, with TRBD1 as a possible D gene (6 bases). Trimming removed 5 bases at V and 6 bases at J, with 10 bases between. Per germline, CDR1 WSHSY and CDR2 SAAADI. The CDR3 is made up of 13 amino acids. CDR3 coding DNA: TGCGCCAGCAGTACGGACAGCCCCGGGGAGCTGTTTTTT. Protein: CASSTDSPGELFF.

In its sample, this clone was seen a few times. Germline and junction disagree at one end, which may indicate a read error. CDR3 in amino acids: CASSPDTGDF. As DNA, the CDR3 is TGTGCCAGCAGCCCGGACACCGGGGACTTC. The rearrangement joins TRBV7-9 to TRBJ1-2; D is possibly TRBD1 (5 bases). Germline lookup yields CDR1 SEHNR and CDR2 FQNEAQ (reference sequence). This CDR3 has 10 residues.

This chain joins TRBV5-1 and TRBJ1-2, with 10 bases identical to TRBD1. J gave up 8 bases and V 4 bases, and 8 bases lay outside the gene matches. This CDR3 region has 14 residues. Germline CDR1 SGHRS, CDR2 YFSETQ. The CDR3 sequence is CASSIGTGERGYTF. The CDR3, as DNA: TGCGCCAGCAGCATAGGGACAGGGGAACGCGGCTACACCTTC.

The chain is built from TRBV7-6 and TRBJ1-5, with D possibly TRBD1 on 6 matching bases. Trimming removed 0 bases from V and 3 bases from J, with 12 bases in between. The CDR3 is 16 residues long. Germline lookup yields CDR1 SGHVS and CDR2 FNYEAQ. The CDR3 reads CASSLAPGQINQPQHF. The CDR3 DNA is TGTGCCAGCAGCTTAGCGCCCGGACAGATCAATCAGCCCCAGCATTTT.

About this clone itself: Other nucleotide sequences in the sample specify the same CDR3. This rearrangement joins TRBV19 to TRBJ1-5; D may be TRBD1 (6 bases). There are 13 residues in the CDR3. Trimming took off 5 bases at V and 4 bases at J, with 9 bases between the two ends. Per germline, CDR1 LNHDA and CDR2 SQIVND (reference sequence). The CDR3 protein is CASSRQGNQPQHF. As DNA, the CDR3 is TGTGCCAGTAGTCGGCAGGGGAATCAGCCCCAGCATTTT.

CDR3: CASSLQGTNEQFF. The CDR3 bases are TGTGCCAGCAGCTTACAGGGGACAAATGAGCAGTTCTTC. The gene calls are TRBV5-4 and TRBJ2-1; 7 bases are a match to TRBD1. CDR1 is SGHNT, CDR2 YYREEE, per germline (reference sequence). V was clipped by 2 bases and J by 7 bases; unmatched bases: 3. The length of the CDR3 is 13 residues.

J is TRBJ2-7 and V is TRBV25-1; D may be TRBD2 (6 bases). Trimming left V 8 bases short and J 2 bases short, with 19 bases between. The CDR3 consists of 15 residues. CDR1 and CDR2 from the germline V gene are MGHDK and SYGVNS. The CDR3 here is CASAFEGREPYEQYF. In nucleotides, the CDR3 is TGTGCCAGCGCTTTTGAAGGGCGGGAACCCTACGAGCAGTACTTC.

The chain employs TRBV18 and TRBJ2-1; unclear D gene. Trimming removed 4 bases from V and 5 bases from J, with 9 bases in between. This CDR3 has 13 residues. Germline V gives CDR1 KGHSH, CDR2 LQKENI. Here the CDR3 DNA reads TGTGCCAGCTCACAGTCGGAGAACAATGAGCAGTTCTTC. It specifies CASSQSENNEQFF.

The gene calls are TRBV3-1 (or the pseudogene TRBV3-2) and TRBJ2-2; D is uncertain. This CDR3 is 14 amino acids long. Trimming removed 4 bases at V and 2 bases at J, with 8 bases between. Looked up from germline, CDR1 is LGHDT and CDR2 is YNNKEL (reference sequence). The CDR3 spells CASSLSLNTGELFF. The CDR3 DNA sequence: TGTGCCAGCAGCCTGAGCTTAAACACCGGGGAGCTGTTTTTT.

The rearrangement uses TRBV20-1 and TRBJ1-2, with D hard to call. V shed 7 bases and J shed 6 bases, with 12 bases lying between them. Looked up from germline, CDR1 is DFQATT and CDR2 is SNEGSKA (reference sequence). CDR3 length: 11 amino acids. For the CDR3, the DNA is TGCAGTGGACGAGGGAATGATGGCTACACCTTC. As protein: CSGRGNDGYTF.

The chain has TRBV3-1 (or the pseudogene TRBV3-2) and TRBJ1-4, with 10 bases fitting TRBD1. The CDR3 has 16 amino acids. V was pared by 1 base and J by 6 bases, with 5 bases of the junction left unmatched. The V gene's germline CDR1 is LGHDT and CDR2 YNNKEL (reference sequence). CDR3 sequence (DNA): TGTGCCAGCAGCCAAGGGTCCGGGACAGGGGATGAAAAACTGTTTTTT. Encoded protein: CASSQGSGTGDEKLFF.

This clone was counted a few times. The rearrangement links TRBV9 to TRBJ1-1; D perhaps matches TRBD1 (5 bases). Germline V CDR1 and CDR2: SGDLS, YYNGEE. The CDR3 extends over 14 amino acids. V lost 2 bases and J 1 base, leaving 9 bases between the germline ends. The CDR3 reads CASSVGTANTEAFF. CDR3 nucleotides: TGTGCCAGCAGCGTTGGGACGGCGAACACTGAAGCTTTCTTT.

The rearrangement joins TRBV9 to TRBJ1-2; D is undetermined. There are 16 residues in the CDR3. Germline V gives CDR1 SGDLS, CDR2 YYNGEE. The ends were cut back, 2 bases at V and 3 bases at J, with 17 bases in the middle. DNA for the CDR3: TGTGCCAGCAGCGTGCAGGCCCGAGGGCCGGACTATGGCTACACCTTC. Translated: CASSVQARGPDYGYTF.